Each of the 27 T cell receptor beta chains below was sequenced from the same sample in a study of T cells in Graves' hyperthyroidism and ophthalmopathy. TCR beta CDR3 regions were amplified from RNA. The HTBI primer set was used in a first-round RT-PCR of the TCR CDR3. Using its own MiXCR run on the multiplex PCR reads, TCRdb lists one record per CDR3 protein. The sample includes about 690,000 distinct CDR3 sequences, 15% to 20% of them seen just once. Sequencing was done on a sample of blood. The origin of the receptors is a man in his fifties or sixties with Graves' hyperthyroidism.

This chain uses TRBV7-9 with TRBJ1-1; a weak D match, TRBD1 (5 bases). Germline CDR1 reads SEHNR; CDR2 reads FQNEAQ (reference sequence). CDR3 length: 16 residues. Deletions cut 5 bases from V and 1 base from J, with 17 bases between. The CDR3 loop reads CASSPRPGTENTEAFF. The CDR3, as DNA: TGTGCCAGCAGCCCCCGACCAGGGACGGAGAACACTGAAGCTTTCTTT.

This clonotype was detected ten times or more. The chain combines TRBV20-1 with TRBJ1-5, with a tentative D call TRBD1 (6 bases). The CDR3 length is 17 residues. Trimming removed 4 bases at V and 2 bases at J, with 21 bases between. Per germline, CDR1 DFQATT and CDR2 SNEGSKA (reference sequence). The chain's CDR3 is CSAKIHRERRGNQPQHF. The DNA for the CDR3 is TGCAGTGCTAAAATCCACAGGGAAAGGAGGGGCAATCAGCCCCAGCATTTT.

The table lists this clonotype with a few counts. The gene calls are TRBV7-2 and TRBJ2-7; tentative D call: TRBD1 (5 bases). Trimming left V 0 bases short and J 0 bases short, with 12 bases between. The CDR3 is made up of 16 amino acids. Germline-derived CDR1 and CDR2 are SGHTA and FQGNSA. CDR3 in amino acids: CASSLASGPISYEQYF. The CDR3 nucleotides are TGTGCCAGCAGCTTAGCGTCAGGGCCCATCTCCTACGAGCAGTACTTC.

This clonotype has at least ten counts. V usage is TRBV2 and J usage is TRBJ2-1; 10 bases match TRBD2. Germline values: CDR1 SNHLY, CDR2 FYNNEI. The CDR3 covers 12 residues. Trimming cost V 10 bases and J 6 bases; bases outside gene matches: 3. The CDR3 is CAILAGANEQFF. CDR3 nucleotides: TGTGCCATCCTAGCGGGAGCCAATGAGCAGTTCTTC.

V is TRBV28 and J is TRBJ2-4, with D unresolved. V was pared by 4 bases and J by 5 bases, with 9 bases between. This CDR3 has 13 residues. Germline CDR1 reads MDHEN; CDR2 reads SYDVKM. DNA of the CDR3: TGTGCCAGCAGTTCGGTACTCCAAAACATTCAGTACTTC. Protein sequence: CASSSVLQNIQYF.

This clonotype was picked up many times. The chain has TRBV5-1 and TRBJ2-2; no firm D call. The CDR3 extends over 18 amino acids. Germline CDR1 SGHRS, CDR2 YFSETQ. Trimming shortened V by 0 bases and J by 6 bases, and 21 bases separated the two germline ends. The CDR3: CASSLEPGSGEWAGELFF. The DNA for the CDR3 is TGCGCCAGCAGCTTGGAGCCGGGTTCCGGCGAGTGGGCCGGGGAGCTGTTTTTT.

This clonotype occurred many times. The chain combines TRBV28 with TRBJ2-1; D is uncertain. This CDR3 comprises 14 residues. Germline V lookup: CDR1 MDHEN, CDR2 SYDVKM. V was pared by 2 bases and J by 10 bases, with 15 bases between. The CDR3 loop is CASSLPHSSREQFF. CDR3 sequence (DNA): TGTGCCAGCAGTTTACCCCATAGCTCTCGAGAGCAGTTCTTC.

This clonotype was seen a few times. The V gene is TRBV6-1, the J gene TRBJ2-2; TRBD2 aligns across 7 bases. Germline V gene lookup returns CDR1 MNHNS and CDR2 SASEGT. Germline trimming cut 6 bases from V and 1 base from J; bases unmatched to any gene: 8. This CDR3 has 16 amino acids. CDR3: CASSPPTSWNTGELFF. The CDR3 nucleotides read TGTGCCAGCAGCCCCCCGACTAGCTGGAACACCGGGGAGCTGTTTTTT.

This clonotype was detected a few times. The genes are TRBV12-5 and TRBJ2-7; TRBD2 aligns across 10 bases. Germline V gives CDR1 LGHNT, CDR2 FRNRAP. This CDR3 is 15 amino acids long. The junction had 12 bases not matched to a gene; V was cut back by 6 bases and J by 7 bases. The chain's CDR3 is CASGRGTSERSEQYF. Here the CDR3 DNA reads TGTGCTAGTGGACGGGGGACTAGCGAGAGGAGTGAGCAGTACTTC.

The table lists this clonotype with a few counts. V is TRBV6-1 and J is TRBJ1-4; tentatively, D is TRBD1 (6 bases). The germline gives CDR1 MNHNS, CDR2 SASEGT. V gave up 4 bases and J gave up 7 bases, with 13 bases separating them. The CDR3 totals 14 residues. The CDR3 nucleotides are TGTGCCAGCAGTGCACAGGGCGAAAGTGAAAAACTGTTTTTT. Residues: CASSAQGESEKLFF.

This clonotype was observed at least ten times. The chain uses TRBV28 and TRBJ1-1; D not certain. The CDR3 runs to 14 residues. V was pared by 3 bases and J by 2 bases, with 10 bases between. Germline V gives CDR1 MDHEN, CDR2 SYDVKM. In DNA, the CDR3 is TGTGCCAGCAGTTTTTACACGTTTAACACTGAAGCTTTCTTT. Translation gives CASSFYTFNTEAFF.

The CDR3 DNA sequence: TGTGCCAGCTCACCATCGGGACAGGGGGCCGGGGAGCTGTTTTTT. Amino acid sequence: CASSPSGQGAGELFF. The rearrangement uses TRBV18 and TRBJ2-2; 11 bases are a match to TRBD1. V was pared by 2 bases and J by 6 bases, with 2 bases of the junction left unmatched. This CDR3 region has 15 residues. The germline CDR1 and CDR2 sequences are KGHSH and LQKENI.

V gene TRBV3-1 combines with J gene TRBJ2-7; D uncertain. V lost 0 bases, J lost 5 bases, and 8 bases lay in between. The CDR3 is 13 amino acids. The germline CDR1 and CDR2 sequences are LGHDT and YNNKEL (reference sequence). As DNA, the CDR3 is TGTGCCAGCAGCCAAGATGTCGGAGACGAGCAGTACTTC. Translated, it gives CASSQDVGDEQYF.

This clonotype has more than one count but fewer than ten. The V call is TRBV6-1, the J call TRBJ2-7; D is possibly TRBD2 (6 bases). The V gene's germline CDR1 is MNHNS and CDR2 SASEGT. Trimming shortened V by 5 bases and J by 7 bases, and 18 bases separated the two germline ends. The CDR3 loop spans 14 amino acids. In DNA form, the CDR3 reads TGTGCCAGCAGTTGGGGCGGGATCTATAGGGAGCAGTACTTC. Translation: CASSWGGIYREQYF.

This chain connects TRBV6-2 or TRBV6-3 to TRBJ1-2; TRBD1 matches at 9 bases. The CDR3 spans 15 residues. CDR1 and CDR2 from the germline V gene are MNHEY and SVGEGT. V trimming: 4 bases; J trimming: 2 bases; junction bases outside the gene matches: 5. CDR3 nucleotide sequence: TGTGCCAGCAGTTTTGGGACAGGGTCCAACTATGGCTACACCTTC. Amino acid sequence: CASSFGTGSNYGYTF.

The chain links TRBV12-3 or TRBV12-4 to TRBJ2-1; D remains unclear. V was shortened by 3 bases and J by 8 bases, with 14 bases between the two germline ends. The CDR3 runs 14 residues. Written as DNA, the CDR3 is TGTGCCAGCAGTTTGGGGTTAGGATTAGATGAGCAGTTCTTC. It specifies CASSLGLGLDEQFF.

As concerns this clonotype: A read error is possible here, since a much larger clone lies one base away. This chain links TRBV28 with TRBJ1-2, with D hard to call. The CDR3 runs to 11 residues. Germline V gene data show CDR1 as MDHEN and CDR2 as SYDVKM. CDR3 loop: CATKINNGYTF. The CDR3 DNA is TGTGCCACCAAGATTAACAATGGCTACACCTTC.

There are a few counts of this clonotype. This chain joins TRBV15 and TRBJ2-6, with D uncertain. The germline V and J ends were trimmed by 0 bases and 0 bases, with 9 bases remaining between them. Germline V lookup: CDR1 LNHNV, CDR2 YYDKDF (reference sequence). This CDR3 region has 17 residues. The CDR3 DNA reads TGTGCCACCAGCAGAGACGGGCTAATCTCTGGGGCCAACGTCCTGACTTTC. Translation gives CATSRDGLISGANVLTF.

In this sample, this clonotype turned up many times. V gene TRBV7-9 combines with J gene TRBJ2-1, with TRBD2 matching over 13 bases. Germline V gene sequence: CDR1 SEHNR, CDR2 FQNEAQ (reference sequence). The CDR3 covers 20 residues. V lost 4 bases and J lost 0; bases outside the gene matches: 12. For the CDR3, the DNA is TGTGCCAGCAGCTCTACCGCGACTAGCGGGAGGACCAGCTCCTACAATGAGCAGTTCTTC. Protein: CASSSTATSGRTSSYNEQFF.

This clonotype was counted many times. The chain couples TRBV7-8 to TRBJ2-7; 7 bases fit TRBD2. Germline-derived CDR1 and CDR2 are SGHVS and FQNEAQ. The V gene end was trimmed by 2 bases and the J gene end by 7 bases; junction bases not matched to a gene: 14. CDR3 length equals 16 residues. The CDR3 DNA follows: TGTGCCAGCAGCTTATGGGGGGGAGACCCCGACGGGGAGCAGTACTTC. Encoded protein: CASSLWGGDPDGEQYF.

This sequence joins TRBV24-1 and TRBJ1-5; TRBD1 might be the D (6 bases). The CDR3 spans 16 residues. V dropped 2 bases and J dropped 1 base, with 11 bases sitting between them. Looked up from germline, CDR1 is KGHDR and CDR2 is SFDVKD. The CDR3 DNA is TGTGCCACCAGTGATTCCCAGGGGAGCAGCAATCAGCCCCAGCATTTT. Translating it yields CATSDSQGSSNQPQHF.

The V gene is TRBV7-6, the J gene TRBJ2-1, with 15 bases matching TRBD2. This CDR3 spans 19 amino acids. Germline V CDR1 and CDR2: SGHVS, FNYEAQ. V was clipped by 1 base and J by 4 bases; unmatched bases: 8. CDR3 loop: CASSLEPGLAGGAYNEQFF. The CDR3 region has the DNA TGTGCCAGCAGCTTAGAACCGGGACTAGCGGGAGGCGCGTACAATGAGCAGTTCTTC.

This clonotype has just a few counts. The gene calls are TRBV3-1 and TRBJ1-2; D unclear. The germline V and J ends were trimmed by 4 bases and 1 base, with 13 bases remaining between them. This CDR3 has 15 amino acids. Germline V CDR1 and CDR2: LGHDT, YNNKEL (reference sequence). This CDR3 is CASSLRRRFNYGYTF. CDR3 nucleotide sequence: TGTGCCAGCAGCCTGCGGAGGCGTTTTAACTATGGCTACACCTTC.

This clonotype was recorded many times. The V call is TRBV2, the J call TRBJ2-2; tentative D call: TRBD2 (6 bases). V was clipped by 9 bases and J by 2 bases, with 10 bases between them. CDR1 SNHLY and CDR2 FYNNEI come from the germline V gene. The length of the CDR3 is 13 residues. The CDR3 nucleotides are TGTGCCAGAAGGGACTTAAACACCGGGGAGCTGTTTTTT. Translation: CARRDLNTGELFF.

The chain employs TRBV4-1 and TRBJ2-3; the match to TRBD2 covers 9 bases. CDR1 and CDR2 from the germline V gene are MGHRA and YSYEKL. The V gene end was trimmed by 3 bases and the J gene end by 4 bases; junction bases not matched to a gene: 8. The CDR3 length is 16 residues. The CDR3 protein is CASSHQSGRLADTQYF. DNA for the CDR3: TGCGCCAGCAGCCACCAAAGCGGGAGGTTAGCAGATACGCAGTATTTT.

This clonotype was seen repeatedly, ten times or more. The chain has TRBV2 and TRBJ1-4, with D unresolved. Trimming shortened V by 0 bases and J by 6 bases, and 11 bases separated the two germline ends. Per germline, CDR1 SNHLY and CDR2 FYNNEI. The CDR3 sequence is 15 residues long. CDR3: CASSEARSSDEKLFF. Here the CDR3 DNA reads TGTGCCAGCAGTGAAGCGCGCAGCTCCGATGAAAAACTGTTTTTT. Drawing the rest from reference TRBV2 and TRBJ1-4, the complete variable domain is EPEVTQTPSHQVTQMGQEVILRCVPISNHLYFYWYRQILGQKVEFLVSFYNNEISEKSEIFDDQFSVERPDGSNFTLKIRSTKLEDSAMYFCASSEARSSDEKLFFGSGTQLSVL.

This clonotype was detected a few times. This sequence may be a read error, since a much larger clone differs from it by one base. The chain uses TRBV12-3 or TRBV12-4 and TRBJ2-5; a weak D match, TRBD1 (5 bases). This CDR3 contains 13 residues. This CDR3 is CAGSFPGKETQYF. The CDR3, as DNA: TGTGCCGGCAGTTTCCCAGGGAAAGAGACCCAGTACTTC.